A single sample is the source of the 14 T cell receptor beta chains below, sequenced in a study of blood T cell repertoires in COVID-19. Produced via immunoSEQ multiplex PCR; TCRdb's table is partial and in-frame only. The table shows approximately 61,000 clones, with around 85% occurring only once. What was sequenced was peripheral blood. These receptors were collected from a human donor in a cohort sampled during active COVID-19.

The chain is built from TRBV4-2 and TRBJ2-1; 13 bases match TRBD2. The V gene end was trimmed by 11 bases and the J gene end by 7 bases; junction bases not matched to a gene: 5. Germline-derived CDR1 and CDR2 are LGHNA and YNFKEQ. The CDR3 has 13 residues. The CDR3 DNA reads as TGTGCCTGCGGACTAGCGGGAGTTAATGAGCAGTTCTTC. Translation: CACGLAGVNEQFF.

This rearrangement joins TRBV5-1 to TRBJ1-3, with a weak D call TRBD1 (5 bases). With 4 bases removed from V and 0 bases from J, the gap between germline ends came to 14 bases. The germline V gene encodes CDR1 SGHRS and CDR2 YFSETQ. The CDR3 has 16 residues. In DNA form, the CDR3 reads TGCGCCAGCAGCCCGACAGTCGTCCTCTCTGGAAACACCATATATTTT. Amino acids: CASSPTVVLSGNTIYF. Supplemented by reference TRBV5-1 and TRBJ1-3, the full variable domain reads KAGVTQTPRYLIKTRGQQVTLSCSPISGHRSVSWYQQTPGQGLQFLFEYFSETQRNKGNFPGRFSGRQFSNSRSEMNVSTLELGDSALYLCASSPTVVLSGNTIYFGEGSWLTVV.

The gene calls are TRBV6-5 and TRBJ2-7; D gene uncertain. CDR3 size: 13 residues. The germline gives CDR1 MNHEY, CDR2 SVGAGI. V lost 6 bases to trimming and J lost 7 bases, with 16 bases between them. CDR3 amino acids: CASRGPINGEQYF. In DNA form, the CDR3 reads TGTGCCAGCAGGGGCCCGATCAATGGAGAGCAGTACTTC.

This clone was observed a single time. V and J are TRBV18 and TRBJ1-2, with D possibly matching TRBD1 (6 bases). V dropped 6 bases and J dropped 2 bases, with 10 bases sitting between them. This CDR3 comprises 13 residues. Germline CDR1 KGHSH, CDR2 LQKENI. DNA of the CDR3: TGTGCCAGCTCCGCAGGACAGAACTATGGCTACACCTTC. Residues: CASSAGQNYGYTF.

In this sample, this clone turned up a few times. The chain joins TRBV4-1 to TRBJ2-5; D possibly corresponds to TRBD1 (5 bases). The CDR3 spans 15 residues. Trimming stripped 2 bases from V and 1 base from J, with 11 bases between. Germline-derived CDR1 and CDR2 are MGHRA and YSYEKL. The CDR3 nucleotides are TGCGCCAGCAGCCAACCCGACAGACTCCAAGAGACCCAGTACTTC. Its translation is CASSQPDRLQETQYF.

The rearrangement links TRBV7-6 to TRBJ2-5; 9 bases are a match to TRBD1. Germline V gene lookup returns CDR1 SGHVS and CDR2 FNYEAQ. The ends lost 3 bases at V and 6 bases at J; junction bases unmatched: 11. This CDR3 has 16 amino acids. CDR3 region: CASSFQGQGMGKTQYF. The CDR3 region has the DNA TGTGCCAGCAGCTTCCAGGGACAGGGAATGGGAAAGACCCAGTACTTC.

The CDR3 coding sequence is TGCGCCAGCAGCTTGGTAGGACAGGATAACGAGCAGTACTTC. It specifies CASSLVGQDNEQYF. V and J are TRBV5-1 and TRBJ2-7; the match to TRBD1 covers 7 bases. CDR3 length: 14 residues. V lost 0 bases and J lost 5; bases outside the gene matches: 5. Per the germline V gene, CDR1 is SGHRS and CDR2 is YFSETQ.

The chain uses TRBV11-2 and TRBJ2-5, with 8 bases identical to TRBD2. The CDR3 has 14 amino acids. The germline V gene encodes CDR1 SGHAT and CDR2 FQNNGV. Trimming cost V 1 base and J 7 bases; bases outside gene matches: 5. The CDR3 DNA reads as TGTGCCAGCAGCTTAGTACCGGGAGGGGGGACCCAGTACTTC. It yields the protein CASSLVPGGGTQYF.

The chain has TRBV5-4 and TRBJ2-7, with no clear D. Trimming cost V 0 bases and J 5 bases, with 9 bases left between them. Germline CDR1 SGHNT, CDR2 YYREEE (reference sequence). The CDR3 has 13 amino acids. CDR3: CASSLGLGDEQYF. The DNA of the CDR3 is TGTGCCAGCAGCTTGGGGCTAGGAGACGAGCAGTACTTC.

Only a few counts were recorded for this clone. The rearrangement uses TRBV5-1 and TRBJ2-7; D perhaps matches TRBD1 (6 bases). The V and J ends lost 3 bases and 2 bases respectively, with 12 bases between them. Looked up from germline, CDR1 is SGHRS and CDR2 is YFSETQ. CDR3 length equals 14 residues. CDR3 region: CASSWYGQTYEQYF. The CDR3, as DNA: TGCGCCAGCAGCTGGTACGGACAGACCTACGAGCAGTACTTC.

The chain links TRBV11-2 to TRBJ2-5; tentatively, D is TRBD2 (5 bases). This CDR3 has 13 amino acids. V lost 0 bases and J lost 7, with 9 bases in between. Germline CDR1 reads SGHAT; CDR2 reads FQNNGV. The CDR3 coding sequence is TGTGCCAGCAGCTTAGAACGGGCGGGGACCCAGTACTTC. As protein: CASSLERAGTQYF.

This clone was seen once. V gene TRBV5-8 combines with J gene TRBJ2-7; D is unclear. The CDR3 runs to 15 residues. V was pared by 0 bases and J by 2 bases, with 12 bases between. Germline V gene sequence: CDR1 SGHTS, CDR2 YDEGEE. The CDR3: CASSLVPLPTYEQYF. CDR3 in DNA: TGTGCCAGCAGCTTGGTGCCTCTACCAACCTACGAGCAGTACTTC.

This clone has at least ten counts. V is TRBV2 and J is TRBJ1-2; 8 bases align to TRBD1. Germline values: CDR1 SNHLY, CDR2 FYNNEI. The J segment lost 8 bases and the V segment lost 7 bases, leaving 9 bases of the junction unmatched. The CDR3 is made up of 13 amino acids. The CDR3 nucleotides are TGTGCCAGCAAGTTGCAGGGGGCGGGAGGCTACACCTTC. Protein: CASKLQGAGGYTF.

CDR3 nucleotides: TGTGCCAGCAGCCACGCAGGGAACACTGAAGCTTTCTTT. It encodes CASSHAGNTEAFF. The chain is built from TRBV3-1 (or the pseudogene TRBV3-2) and TRBJ1-1, with D hard to call. Germline CDR1 is LGHDT and CDR2 is YNNKEL (reference sequence). The V and J ends lost 3 bases and 1 base respectively, with 6 bases between them. This CDR3 is 13 amino acids long.